This paragraph reports one TCR beta chain. What it binds is unknown. The CDR3 loop spans 17 amino acids. CDR1 is SNHLY and CDR2 is FYNNEI in the germline V gene. V was pared by 6 bases and J by 0 bases, with 20 bases between. This sample is drawn from a study of OX40 agonist ivuxolimab in advanced cancers. The overall study: Every 2 weeks, ivuxolimab was infused into the patients intravenously at between 0.01 and 10 mg/kg.

Study-wide points: Among the least clonally expanded were partial responders at 0.1-3.0 mg/kg.

Generated by immunoSEQ multiplex PCR, the TCRdb table keeps only in-frame clones and is missing some. The table lists tens of thousands of clones, roughly 90% of them singletons. The source is an adult with an advanced solid tumor such as melanoma, head and neck, liver or kidney cancer. The sample in question was CD4+ or CD8+ T cells sorted from blood, obtained in a trial of the OX40 agonist ivuxolimab. The chain links TRBV2 to TRBJ1-2; weak D call: TRBD1 (6 bases). CDR3 region: CASRGTVGQSPNYGYTF. The DNA for the CDR3 is TGTGCCAGCAGGGGGACCGTCGGACAGTCTCCTAACTATGGCTACACCTTC.